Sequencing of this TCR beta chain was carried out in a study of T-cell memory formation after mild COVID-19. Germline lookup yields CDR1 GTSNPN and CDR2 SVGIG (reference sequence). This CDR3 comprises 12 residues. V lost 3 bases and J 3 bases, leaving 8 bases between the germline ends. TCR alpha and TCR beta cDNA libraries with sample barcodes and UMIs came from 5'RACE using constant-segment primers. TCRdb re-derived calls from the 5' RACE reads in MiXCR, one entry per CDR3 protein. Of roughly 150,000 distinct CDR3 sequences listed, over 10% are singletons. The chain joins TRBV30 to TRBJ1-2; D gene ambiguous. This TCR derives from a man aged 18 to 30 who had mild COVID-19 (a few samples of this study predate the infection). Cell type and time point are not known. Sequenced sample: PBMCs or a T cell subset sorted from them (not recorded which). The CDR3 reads CAWSPAYYGYTF. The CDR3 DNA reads TGTGCCTGGAGCCCGGCGTACTATGGCTACACCTTC.